This T cell receptor (beta chain) was sequenced during a study of blood T cell repertoires in COVID-19. Study details: The cDNA or gDNA used as material had been derived from T cells, B-cell-depleted T cells, or PBMCs.

Here immunoSEQ multiplex PCR was the method, and the copy in TCRdb shows in-frame clones only, minus some. Of about 220,000 clones in the sample, roughly 84% were seen once. Germline V lookup: CDR1 KGHDR, CDR2 SFDVKD. This CDR3 is built from 16 residues. Trimming shortened V by 1 base and J by 6 bases, and 15 bases separated the two germline ends. V gene TRBV24-1 combines with J gene TRBJ2-1, with D perhaps TRBD1 (8 bases). The sequenced material came from peripheral blood. The receptor's source is a man between 50 and 59 years old who had recovered from COVID-19. CDR3 in amino acids: CATSDFGQGLRNEQFF. As DNA, the CDR3 is TGTGCCACCAGTGATTTCGGACAGGGACTACGCAATGAGCAGTTCTTC.